One sample yielded the 22 T cell receptor beta chains listed below, sequenced in a study of beta chain features in type 1 diabetes. These TCRs are of unknown antigen specificity. TCRB transcripts that were expressed got sequenced, as all of the isolated RNA had been reverse transcribed. Only in-frame clones appear in the TCRdb table, and some are missing; sequencing was by immunoSEQ multiplex PCR. Found here are 640,000 or so clones, about 14% of them singletons; the top ten hold 0.03% to 0.04%. Study conclusions and caveats: Patients with Type 1 diabetes showed moderately but significantly shorter TCRB CDR3s in all four CD4+ subsets.

The sample comprised naive CD4+ T cells from blood. These TCRs come from a man younger than 30 with type 1 diabetes.

This clone was observed a few times. This chain joins TRBV9 and TRBJ2-1; D not resolved. This CDR3 contains 12 residues. V lost 7 bases and J lost 2, with 7 bases in between. Germline V CDR1 and CDR2: SGDLS, YYNGEE. The DNA for the CDR3 is TGTGCCAGCGGATCCCCCTACAATGAGCAGTTCTTC. This sequence encodes CASGSPYNEQFF.

The table lists this clone with a few counts. The V and J genes are TRBV27 and TRBJ2-1; D perhaps matches TRBD2 (6 bases). The CDR3 runs to 14 residues. Per the germline V gene, CDR1 is MNHEY and CDR2 is SMNVEV (reference sequence). V gave up 5 bases and J gave up 3 bases, with 11 bases separating them. CDR3 sequence (DNA): TGTGCCAGCAGTCGCCCGGGACTCTACAATGAGCAGTTCTTC. Amino acids: CASSRPGLYNEQFF.

This clone turned up a few times. The chain is built from TRBV5-1 and TRBJ2-3; D possibly matches TRBD1 or TRBD2 (6 bases each). Per the germline V gene, CDR1 is SGHRS and CDR2 is YFSETQ. The CDR3 is 14 amino acids. The V gene lost 4 bases and the J gene lost 0 bases, with 9 bases spanning the gap. Here the CDR3 reads CASSGGTSTDTQYF. The CDR3 nucleotides are TGCGCCAGCAGCGGGGGGACAAGCACAGATACGCAGTATTTT.

This rearrangement joins TRBV9 to TRBJ2-1; weak D call: TRBD2 (6 bases). V was shortened by 0 bases and J by 5 bases, with 15 bases between the two germline ends. The CDR3 length is 16 residues. Germline V gene lookup returns CDR1 SGDLS and CDR2 YYNGEE. CDR3 nucleotides: TGTGCCAGCAGCGTAGTACGTGGGGGACTGCACAATGAGCAGTTCTTC. Residues: CASSVVRGGLHNEQFF. The entire variable domain, with the rest obtained from reference TRBV9 and TRBJ2-1, is as follows: DSGVTQTPKHLITATGQRVTLRCSPRSGDLSVYWYQQSLDQGLQFLIQYYNGEERAKGNILERFSAQQFPDLHSELNLSSLELGDSALYFCASSVVRGGLHNEQFFGPGTRLTVL.

This clone has only a few counts. The CDR3 nucleotides are TGTGCCAGCTCACTCGGGCGGGCCGGTTACAATGAGCAGTTCTTC. Translated, it gives CASSLGRAGYNEQFF. This chain joins TRBV18 and TRBJ2-1; possibly TRBD2 for D (5 bases). Germline V gives CDR1 KGHSH, CDR2 LQKENI. V dropped 4 bases and J dropped 4 bases, with 14 bases sitting between them. The CDR3 is 15 amino acids.

The V and J genes are TRBV2 and TRBJ1-5; D may be TRBD1 (6 bases). Trimming left V 7 bases short and J 7 bases short, with 14 bases between. Germline CDR1 and CDR2: SNHLY and FYNNEI. This CDR3 spans 13 amino acids. The DNA for the CDR3 is TGTGCCAGCAAGGAGTCAGGGGACCAGCCCCAGCATTTT. It encodes CASKESGDQPQHF.

This clone appeared a few times. The chain is built from TRBV5-4 and TRBJ1-2; tentatively, D is TRBD1 (5 bases). Per germline, CDR1 SGHNT and CDR2 YYREEE (reference sequence). V was clipped by 1 base and J by 5 bases, with 9 bases between them. The CDR3 sequence is 13 residues long. The CDR3 loop is CASSLPGFYGYTF. The CDR3 nucleotides are TGTGCCAGCAGCTTGCCAGGGTTTTATGGCTACACCTTC.

There are a few counts of this clone. V and J are TRBV6-5 and TRBJ2-7; 11 nucleotides align to TRBD2. The CDR3 consists of 16 residues. Unmatched junction bases numbered 2, after V lost 0 bases and J lost 1 base. From germline, CDR1 is MNHEY and CDR2 SVGAGI. The CDR3 DNA is TGTGCCAGCAGTTACTCACTAGCGGGAGCATCCTACGAGCAGTACTTC. Residues: CASSYSLAGASYEQYF.

The genes are TRBV19 and TRBJ1-5, with D possibly TRBD1 on 5 matching bases. The CDR3 is made up of 16 amino acids. Between the trimmed V and J ends, which lost 7 bases and 5 bases, there was a span of 21 bases. CDR1 is LNHDA and CDR2 is SQIVND in the germline V gene (reference sequence). CDR3 amino acids: CASTHSVRGWDQPQHF. The CDR3 DNA reads as TGTGCCAGTACTCATTCGGTCCGGGGCTGGGATCAGCCCCAGCATTTT.

The chain's CDR3 is CASSAGSGYTF. The CDR3 DNA sequence: TGTGCCAGCAGCGCCGGGAGCGGCTACACCTTC. J is TRBJ1-2 and V is TRBV7-9; D uncertain. The ends were cut back, 5 bases at V and 8 bases at J, with 9 bases in the middle. This CDR3 has 11 amino acids. CDR1 is SEHNR and CDR2 is FQNEAQ in the germline V gene (reference sequence).

This clone was observed a few times. The chain recombines TRBV4-2 with TRBJ1-6, with unresolved D. V lost 0 bases and J 7 bases, leaving 10 bases between the germline ends. The CDR3 contains 15 residues. Germline loops: CDR1 LGHNA, CDR2 YNFKEQ. Here the CDR3 reads CASSQESAGNSPLHF. CDR3 DNA: TGTGCCAGCAGCCAAGAGAGCGCGGGCAATTCACCCCTCCACTTT.

The chain uses TRBV30 and TRBJ2-7, with D unresolved. This CDR3 is 12 amino acids long. The germline CDR1 and CDR2 sequences are GTSNPN and SVGIG (reference sequence). V lost 2 bases and J lost 7, with 12 bases in between. CDR3 residues: CAWSSSLREQYF. The CDR3 coding sequence is TGTGCCTGGAGTAGTTCTCTTCGGGAGCAGTACTTC. The variable domain in full, with the rest retrieved from reference TRBV30 and TRBJ2-7, is SQTIHQWPATLVQPVGSPLSLECTVEGTSNPNLYWYRQAAGRGLQLLFYSVGIGQISSEVPQNLSASRPQDRQFILSSKKLLLSDSGFYLCAWSSSLREQYFGPGTRLTVT.

This clone was seen a handful of times. The V call is TRBV9, the J call TRBJ2-5, with D maybe TRBD2 (6 bases). CDR1 and CDR2 from the germline V gene are SGDLS and YYNGEE. The germline V and J ends were trimmed by 4 bases and 1 base, with 11 bases remaining between them. The CDR3 loop spans 14 amino acids. The CDR3 is CASSFGTLQETQYF. CDR3 DNA: TGTGCCAGCAGCTTCGGGACTCTCCAAGAGACCCAGTACTTC.

The rearrangement links TRBV7-2 to TRBJ2-5; possibly TRBD2 for D (7 bases). This CDR3 has 14 residues. Trimming took 5 bases from V and 4 from J, leaving 14 bases between them. CDR1 and CDR2 (germline): SGHTA, FQGNSA. The CDR3 DNA follows: TGTGCCAGCAGCCGAGGGGGGGTCGCAGAGACCCAGTACTTC. Translation: CASSRGGVAETQYF.

This clone turned up a few times. The CDR3 loop reads CAWSLSGDTGELFF. DNA for the CDR3: TGTGCCTGGAGCCTCTCGGGAGACACCGGGGAGCTGTTTTTT. The rearrangement links TRBV30 to TRBJ2-2; the D gene is possibly TRBD2 (6 bases). The V gene lost 3 bases and the J gene lost 3 bases, with 11 bases spanning the gap. The CDR3 runs 14 residues. Germline lookup yields CDR1 GTSNPN and CDR2 SVGIG (reference sequence).

This chain joins TRBV30 and TRBJ1-1; a possible D gene is TRBD1 (5 bases). The CDR3 length is 14 residues. V was pared by 6 bases and J by 4 bases, with 18 bases between. Germline assignment: CDR1 GTSNPN and CDR2 SVGIG (reference sequence). The CDR3 bases are TGTGCCTGCCCCTCCGACGGGGGGGGCACTGAAGCTTTCTTT. Its translation: CACPSDGGGTEAFF.

This clone has only a few counts. This chain uses TRBV4-3 with TRBJ1-2, with unresolved D. Germline V gene data show CDR1 as LGHNA and CDR2 as YSLEER. The CDR3 covers 15 residues. V was trimmed by 0 bases and J by 2 bases, leaving 10 bases between them. CDR3: CASSQDGGGNYGYTF. CDR3 bases: TGCGCCAGCAGCCAAGATGGTGGAGGGAACTATGGCTACACCTTC.

There are a few counts of this clone. The chain joins TRBV11-1 to TRBJ2-2; D is undetermined. The V and J ends lost 3 bases and 4 bases respectively, with 12 bases between them. CDR3 size: 15 residues. Per the germline V gene, CDR1 is SGHAT and CDR2 is FQDESV (reference sequence). The chain's CDR3 is CASSFSLLGTGELFF. For the CDR3, the DNA is TGTGCCAGCAGCTTCAGCCTTTTGGGCACCGGGGAGCTGTTTTTT.

This rearrangement joins TRBV5-6 to TRBJ1-2, with D uncertain. In germline, CDR1 is SGHDT, CDR2 YYEEEE. The CDR3 extends over 14 amino acids. V was cut by 0 bases and J by 4 bases, with 10 bases left in between. CDR3 DNA: TGTGCCAGCAGCTTGGACACCGGAGGCTATGGCTACACCTTC. Its protein is CASSLDTGGYGYTF.

This rearrangement joins TRBV4-3 to TRBJ1-6; maybe TRBD1 (5 bases). With 0 bases removed from V and 10 bases from J, the gap between germline ends came to 13 bases. CDR1 is LGHNA and CDR2 is YSLEER in the germline V gene. CDR3 size: 15 residues. CDR3 in DNA: TGCGCCAGCAGCCAAGAGATGAGGGGAGGGTCACCCCTCCACTTT. Its protein is CASSQEMRGGSPLHF.

This clone was seen a handful of times. The chain recombines TRBV5-1 with TRBJ2-1; 11 bases are shared with TRBD2. This CDR3 has 15 residues. V dropped 0 bases and J dropped 10; count of bases not matched to a gene: 6. CDR1 and CDR2 (germline): SGHRS, YFSETQ. This chain's CDR3 is CASSLGLAGSREQFF. The CDR3 DNA sequence: TGCGCCAGCAGCTTGGGACTAGCGGGATCAAGAGAGCAGTTCTTC.

The V gene is TRBV7-6, the J gene TRBJ2-1, with 7 bases identical to TRBD2. The CDR3 is 15 amino acids. Losses at the gene ends were 5 bases for V and 10 bases for J; bases not matched to a gene: 14. From germline, CDR1 is SGHVS and CDR2 FNYEAQ. This CDR3 reads CASSASGVRGVEQFF. CDR3 DNA: TGTGCCAGCAGCGCCAGCGGGGTCCGCGGCGTGGAGCAGTTCTTC.